Below, 25 T cell receptor beta chains from the same sample are listed, as sequenced in a study of regulatory T cells in long-lasting Graves disease. Documented time point: persistent/refractory GD, antithyroid drugs over 5 years with positive TRAb. Generation of the TCR library employed RNA extracted from PBMCs. The TCR beta library used iRepertoire HTBI primers with Arm-PCR amplification of CDR3. TCRdb re-called the multiplex PCR reads through MiXCR, storing one row per CDR3 protein. The sample shows 650,000 to 850,000 distinct CDR3 sequences, about 32% of them seen only once. Sequences were derived from peripheral blood mononuclear cells (PBMCs), sampled when the disease was refractory, from a patient treated with antithyroid drugs. The receptors come from a female donor with Graves disease.

The gene calls are TRBV3-1 and TRBJ1-2; D unclear. Germline-derived CDR1 and CDR2 are LGHDT and YNNKEL (reference sequence). V was shortened by 1 base and J by 4 bases, with 13 bases between the two germline ends. The CDR3 spans 15 residues. The CDR3 spells CASSQGQNGVYGYTF. Written as DNA, the CDR3 is TGTGCCAGCAGCCAAGGCCAGAACGGAGTCTATGGCTACACCTTC.

This clonotype was seen a handful of times. The V and J genes are TRBV5-1 and TRBJ2-7; no clear D gene. V shed 3 bases and J shed 3 bases, with 13 bases lying between them. This CDR3 has 14 amino acids. CDR1 is SGHRS, CDR2 YFSETQ, per germline. The CDR3 reads CASSSSGSLYEQYF. The CDR3 region has the DNA TGCGCCAGCAGCTCCTCCGGGTCACTCTACGAGCAGTACTTC.

The sample holds a few counts of this clonotype. The V call is TRBV13, the J call TRBJ1-6; D may be TRBD1 (6 bases). CDR3 length: 17 amino acids. The germline V gene encodes CDR1 PRHDT and CDR2 FYEKMQ (reference sequence). The germline V and J ends were trimmed by 0 bases and 9 bases, with 18 bases remaining between them. CDR3 sequence reads: CASSLGRGLGRSSPLHF. The CDR3, as DNA: TGTGCCAGCAGCTTAGGCCGGGGGCTGGGTCGGTCTTCACCCCTCCACTTT.

V and J are TRBV10-3 and TRBJ2-5, with D possibly being TRBD2 (5 bases). This CDR3 has 15 residues. In germline, CDR1 is ENHRY, CDR2 SYGVKD. Trimming removed 2 bases from V and 5 bases from J, with 15 bases in between. CDR3 in DNA: TGTGCCATCAGTGAGAGCGGCAGGATGGGCGAGACCCAGTACTTC. Protein: CAISESGRMGETQYF.

This clonotype was detected ten times or more. J is TRBJ2-7 and V is TRBV6-1; no reliable D call. Trimming shortened V by 7 bases and J by 2 bases, and 15 bases separated the two germline ends. The CDR3 loop spans 14 amino acids. The germline gives CDR1 MNHNS, CDR2 SASEGT. The CDR3 protein is CASTFTDPTYEQYF. CDR3 nucleotides: TGTGCCAGCACGTTCACCGACCCCACCTACGAGCAGTACTTC.

The chain employs TRBV9 and TRBJ1-2, with D maybe TRBD1 (5 bases). V dropped 0 bases and J dropped 3 bases, with 12 bases sitting between them. This CDR3 is 15 amino acids long. The V gene's germline CDR1 is SGDLS and CDR2 YYNGEE. The DNA for the CDR3 is TGTGCCAGCAGCGTAGGTCGGGGCCCAGACTATGGCTACACCTTC. Translated: CASSVGRGPDYGYTF.

Only a few counts were recorded for this clonotype. The chain has TRBV12-3 or TRBV12-4 and TRBJ1-1; 7 bases line up with TRBD1. V shed 9 bases, J shed 6 bases, and the junction held 10 bases outside the gene matches. The CDR3 is 13 amino acids. The CDR3 loop reads CASRDSEVSEAFF. Here the CDR3 DNA reads TGTGCCAGTAGGGACAGCGAAGTATCTGAAGCTTTCTTT.

This clonotype was detected only a few times. A clone one base away is much larger, so this may be a read error. J is TRBJ2-7 and V is TRBV11-1; 11 nucleotides match TRBD1. Trimming took 4 bases from V and 6 from J; bases not matched to a gene: 2. CDR1 is SGHAT, CDR2 FQDESV, per germline (reference sequence). CDR3 length: 13 amino acids. In nucleotides, the CDR3 is TGTGCCAGCAGCTCCGGGACAGGGGGCGAGCAGTACTTC. It translates to CASSSGTGGEQYF.

J is TRBJ1-1 and V is TRBV3-1, with D unclear. V gave up 4 bases and J gave up 7 bases, with 10 bases separating them. The CDR3 is 12 amino acids. Germline CDR1 and CDR2: LGHDT and YNNKEL (reference sequence). The CDR3 protein is CASSPRIGEAFF. The CDR3 DNA reads TGTGCCAGCAGCCCCAGAATCGGTGAAGCTTTCTTT.

This clonotype came up a few times. V is TRBV6-1 and J is TRBJ2-7; 11 nucleotides line up with TRBD2. The V gene end was trimmed by 1 base and the J gene end by 6 bases; junction bases not matched to a gene: 11. This CDR3 region has 17 residues. Germline assignment: CDR1 MNHNS and CDR2 SASEGT. The CDR3 here is CASSEGLLAGGRTEQYF. The CDR3 region has the DNA TGTGCCAGCAGTGAAGGATTGCTAGCGGGAGGTAGAACCGAGCAGTACTTC.

V is TRBV9 and J is TRBJ2-7; D is perhaps TRBD1 or TRBD2 (5 bases each). CDR3 length equals 15 residues. Trimming shortened V by 4 bases and J by 3 bases, and 17 bases separated the two germline ends. Germline V lookup: CDR1 SGDLS, CDR2 YYNGEE. CDR3 region: CASSPLRWGNYEQYF. DNA of the CDR3: TGTGCCAGCAGCCCCCTCCGGTGGGGGAACTACGAGCAGTACTTC.

DNA of the CDR3: TGTGCCAGCAGCCGGGAGGACAGAGCGACCTACGAGCAGTACTTC. Protein: CASSREDRATYEQYF. This chain connects TRBV4-2 to TRBJ2-7; tentatively, D is TRBD1 or TRBD2 (6 bases each). Per germline, CDR1 LGHNA and CDR2 YNFKEQ. Deletions cut 4 bases from V and 2 bases from J, with 15 bases between. The CDR3 sequence is 15 residues long.

This clonotype was seen a handful of times. This chain joins TRBV18 and TRBJ1-6; D may be TRBD1 (6 bases). Germline CDR1 and CDR2: KGHSH and LQKENI. Deletions cut 8 bases from V and 6 bases from J, with 11 bases between. CDR3 size: 13 residues. This CDR3 is CASQQGVNSPLHF. The CDR3 DNA reads TGTGCCAGCCAACAGGGTGTTAATTCACCCCTCCACTTT.

The chain combines TRBV19 with TRBJ1-1; possibly TRBD1 for D (5 bases). The ends were cut back, 5 bases at V and 7 bases at J, with 14 bases in the middle. CDR3 length: 13 amino acids. Germline V gene sequence: CDR1 LNHDA, CDR2 SQIVND (reference sequence). CDR3 in amino acids: CASSATRDGEAFF. The CDR3 DNA is TGTGCCAGTAGTGCGACCCGGGACGGTGAAGCTTTCTTT.

This clonotype has just a few counts. The rearrangement joins TRBV6-1 to TRBJ1-2; 9 nucleotides line up with TRBD1. Per germline, CDR1 MNHNS and CDR2 SASEGT. V lost 8 bases to trimming and J lost 5 bases; unmatched junction nucleotides: 12. The length of the CDR3 is 15 residues. CDR3 region: CASALAGTGWYGYTF. CDR3 DNA: TGTGCCAGCGCTCTTGCCGGGACAGGGTGGTATGGCTACACCTTC.

This clonotype was counted at least ten times. V and J are TRBV12-3 or TRBV12-4 and TRBJ1-1; D unclear. The length of the CDR3 is 11 residues. Trimming stripped 5 bases from V and 2 bases from J, with 3 bases between. CDR3 sequence: CASSINTEAFF. DNA for the CDR3: TGTGCCAGCAGTATAAACACTGAAGCTTTCTTT.

Regarding this clonotype: A much larger clone lies one base from this, so it may be a read error. Because it lacks the conserved phenylalanine or tryptophan at the end, this CDR3 is likely a read error. The rearrangement uses TRBV7-2 and TRBJ2-7; TRBD2 matches at 8 bases. Germline values: CDR1 SGHTA, CDR2 FQGNSA. J was trimmed by 2 bases and V by 3 bases; bases with no gene match: 6. This CDR3 has 15 residues. CDR3 residues: CASSLAAGGAYEQYS. The CDR3, as DNA: TGTGCCAGCAGCTTGGCGGCGGGGGGCGCCTACGAGCAGTACTCC.

This clonotype was seen repeatedly, ten times or more. The chain joins TRBV12-3 or TRBV12-4 to TRBJ2-6, with 8 bases that match TRBD1. J lost 4 bases, V lost 6 bases, and 2 bases had no gene match. The CDR3 consists of 14 residues. CDR3 amino acids: CASRDRAGANVLTF. CDR3 DNA: TGTGCCAGCAGGGACAGGGCCGGGGCCAACGTCCTGACTTTC.

This clonotype showed up just a few times. CDR3: CASSFLAGVSGELFF. Written as DNA, the CDR3 is TGTGCCAGCAGTTTTCTAGCGGGAGTATCCGGGGAGCTGTTTTTT. The chain recombines TRBV27 with TRBJ2-2; 10 nucleotides match TRBD2. V shed 3 bases, J shed 6 bases, and the junction held 4 bases outside the gene matches. CDR1 MNHEY and CDR2 SMNVEV come from the germline V gene (reference sequence). This CDR3 region has 15 residues.

The chain is built from TRBV5-4 and TRBJ2-7; D unresolved. The V gene lost 4 bases and the J gene lost 1 base, with 12 bases spanning the gap. The CDR3 has 14 amino acids. The V gene's germline CDR1 is SGHNT and CDR2 YYREEE (reference sequence). The CDR3 protein is CASSPPPPSYEQYF. CDR3 sequence (DNA): TGTGCCAGCAGCCCCCCCCCACCTTCCTACGAGCAGTACTTC.

This clonotype was seen ten or more times. This rearrangement joins TRBV2 to TRBJ2-5; D is undetermined. V dropped 4 bases and J dropped 5 bases, with 11 bases sitting between them. The germline gives CDR1 SNHLY, CDR2 FYNNEI. This CDR3 has 13 amino acids. CDR3 sequence reads: CASSVIEVETQYF. The CDR3, as DNA: TGTGCCAGCAGTGTCATAGAGGTGGAGACCCAGTACTTC. The whole variable domain, remainder taken from reference TRBV2 and TRBJ2-5, is EPEVTQTPSHQVTQMGQEVILRCVPISNHLYFYWYRQILGQKVEFLVSFYNNEISEKSEIFDDQFSVERPDGSNFTLKIRSTKLEDSAMYFCASSVIEVETQYFGPGTRLLVL.

This chain uses TRBV19 with TRBJ1-1, with D unclear. This CDR3 is 15 amino acids long. Germline values: CDR1 LNHDA, CDR2 SQIVND (reference sequence). The CDR3 sequence: CASYTGPRPYTEAFF. Here the CDR3 DNA reads TGTGCGAGCTATACCGGTCCTAGGCCATACACTGAAGCTTTCTTT.

This clonotype was counted only a few times. The chain joins TRBV5-1 to TRBJ1-6, with 7 bases that match TRBD1. From germline, CDR1 is SGHRS and CDR2 YFSETQ. This CDR3 is built from 15 residues. Trimming cost V 4 bases and J 5 bases; bases outside gene matches: 6. DNA of the CDR3: TGCGCCAGCAGCGCCGGGACAGCCAATAATTCACCCCTCCACTTT. It codes for CASSAGTANNSPLHF.

This clonotype was counted a few times. The chain joins TRBV15 to TRBJ1-5; 7 positions agree with TRBD1. Germline lookup yields CDR1 LNHNV and CDR2 YYDKDF (reference sequence). The CDR3 extends over 16 amino acids. The J segment lost 0 bases and the V segment lost 2 bases, leaving 4 bases of the junction unmatched. CDR3 nucleotides: TGTGCCACCAGCAGATGGGACAGCGATAGCAATCAGCCCCAGCATTTT. Protein: CATSRWDSDSNQPQHF.

The rearrangement links TRBV20-1 to TRBJ2-7, with 9 bases lining up with TRBD1. The CDR3 sequence is 14 residues long. With 3 bases clipped from V and 6 bases from J, the junction kept 9 bases outside the gene matches. Per germline, CDR1 DFQATT and CDR2 SNEGSKA (reference sequence). The CDR3, as DNA: TGCAGTGCTAGGCACAGGGGGCGGAGAAGCGAGCAGTACTTC. The encoded protein is CSARHRGRRSEQYF.